The 15 T cell receptor beta chains below all came from one sample that was sequenced in a study of identifying expanded T cells in peripheral blood. Profiling relied on immunoSEQ multiplex PCR, and the TCRdb table lists in-frame clones only, not all of them. The data contain over 100,000 clones, around 90% of them singletons. Sequenced sample: blood. The receptors were gathered from a person aged 18-70 years in good health.

The V and J genes are TRBV7-9 and TRBJ1-6; 9 bases are a match to TRBD1. Trimming removed 3 bases from V and 7 bases from J; junction bases left unmatched: 4. CDR1 SEHNR and CDR2 FQNEAQ come from the germline V gene (reference sequence). This CDR3 spans 15 amino acids. The CDR3 loop is CASSLFGTGNSPLHF. As DNA, the CDR3 is TGTGCCAGCAGCTTGTTTGGGACAGGGAATTCACCCCTCCACTTT.

Here the CDR3 DNA reads TGTGCCAGCAGTCAAAGGGTGAGGGCGGATGGCTACACCTTC. Translated: CASSQRVRADGYTF. This sequence joins TRBV28 and TRBJ1-2; D ambiguous. The V end was cut by 5 bases, the J end by 6 bases, with 16 bases between. Germline CDR1 MDHEN, CDR2 SYDVKM. The CDR3 runs 14 residues.

The chain has TRBV28 and TRBJ2-6; 11 bases are shared with TRBD2. Trimming at V came to 6 bases and at J to 0 bases, leaving 4 bases not matched to a gene. Germline lookup yields CDR1 MDHEN and CDR2 SYDVKM. CDR3 length equals 17 residues. The CDR3: CASRGLAVSSGANVLTF. CDR3 nucleotides: TGTGCCAGCAGGGGACTAGCGGTCTCCTCTGGGGCCAACGTCCTGACTTTC.

This chain links TRBV19 with TRBJ1-5; 7 bases align to TRBD1. Germline CDR1 LNHDA, CDR2 SQIVND (reference sequence). The CDR3 runs 13 residues. V shed 6 bases, J shed 5 bases, and the junction held 4 bases outside the gene matches. CDR3 DNA: TGTGCCAGTAGCCAAGACAGGGATCAGCCCCAGCATTTT. It codes for CASSQDRDQPQHF.

The rearrangement uses TRBV7-9 and TRBJ2-6, with no clear D. V was cut by 5 bases and J by 0 bases, with 8 bases left in between. The CDR3 is 15 amino acids. CDR1 and CDR2 (germline): SEHNR, FQNEAQ (reference sequence). In DNA form, the CDR3 reads TGTGCCAGCAGCGAAGCAGCCTCTGGGGCCAACGTCCTGACTTTC. This gives the protein CASSEAASGANVLTF.

This clone showed up just once. The genes are TRBV6-4 and TRBJ1-2; TRBD1 aligns across 7 bases. The junction had 7 bases not matched to a gene; V was cut back by 4 bases and J by 8 bases. CDR1 is MRHNA, CDR2 SNTAGT, per germline. The CDR3 has 13 amino acids. The CDR3 DNA reads as TGTGCCAGCAGTGCCCGGACAGGCGGCGGCTACACCTTC. It codes for CASSARTGGGYTF.

V and J are TRBV19 and TRBJ2-5, with 14 bases identical to TRBD2. Germline CDR1 is LNHDA and CDR2 is SQIVND (reference sequence). With 4 bases clipped from V and 3 bases from J, the junction kept 7 bases outside the gene matches. This CDR3 is 17 amino acids long. CDR3 sequence (DNA): TGTGCCAGTAGTACCCGACTAGCGGGGGGGCTAAAAGAGACCCAGTACTTC. Encoded protein: CASSTRLAGGLKETQYF.

This rearrangement joins TRBV18 to TRBJ1-1; D is uncertain. V was shortened by 2 bases and J by 1 base, with 8 bases between the two germline ends. In germline, CDR1 is KGHSH, CDR2 LQKENI. This CDR3 is built from 14 residues. CDR3 region: CASSPRVGNTEAFF. For the CDR3, the DNA is TGTGCCAGCTCACCAAGGGTTGGGAACACTGAAGCTTTCTTT.

CDR3 sequence reads: CASSPLDRGGGYTF. CDR3 coding DNA: TGTGCCAGCAGCCCCCTTGACAGGGGTGGAGGCTACACCTTC. The V gene is TRBV9, the J gene TRBJ1-2, with 8 nucleotides matching TRBD1. Per the germline V gene, CDR1 is SGDLS and CDR2 is YYNGEE. The CDR3 has 14 residues. V trimming: 4 bases; J trimming: 8 bases; junction bases outside the gene matches: 10.

The sample holds a few counts of this clone. The chain combines TRBV18 with TRBJ2-5, with TRBD2 as a possible D gene (6 bases). Germline CDR1 KGHSH, CDR2 LQKENI. The CDR3 runs to 15 residues. Trimming shortened V by 2 bases and J by 7 bases, and 17 bases separated the two germline ends. The CDR3 sequence: CASSPGVTGEATQYF. CDR3 coding DNA: TGTGCCAGCTCACCAGGGGTGACTGGGGAGGCGACCCAGTACTTC.

This sequence joins TRBV4-3 and TRBJ1-6; D gene ambiguous. The CDR3 is made up of 16 amino acids. Germline assignment: CDR1 LGHNA and CDR2 YSLEER. Trimming shortened V by 0 bases and J by 4 bases, and 10 bases separated the two germline ends. The CDR3 loop is CASSQEYRQYNSPLHF. CDR3 in DNA: TGCGCCAGCAGCCAAGAGTACCGGCAGTATAATTCACCCCTCCACTTT.

This clone was counted a few times. The chain uses TRBV19 and TRBJ1-5; the D gene is possibly TRBD1 (5 bases). The CDR3 loop spans 15 amino acids. V was pared by 5 bases and J by 7 bases, with 18 bases between. CDR1 is LNHDA and CDR2 is SQIVND in the germline V gene (reference sequence). The CDR3 nucleotides are TGTGCCAGTAGTCCTCAAGGACAATTGGGACAGCCCCAGCATTTT. Translated, it gives CASSPQGQLGQPQHF. Full variable domain (missing parts from reference TRBV19 and TRBJ1-5): DGGITQSPKYLFRKEGQNVTLSCEQNLNHDAMYWYRQDPGQGLRLIYYSQIVNDFQKGDIAEGYSVSREKKESFPLTVTSAQKNPTAFYLCASSPQGQLGQPQHFGDGTRLSIL.

V is TRBV27 and J is TRBJ2-1; D may be TRBD2 (5 bases). CDR3 length: 12 amino acids. V lost 5 bases and J 8 bases, leaving 10 bases between the germline ends. CDR1 is MNHEY, CDR2 SMNVEV, per germline (reference sequence). The CDR3 nucleotides read TGTGCCAGCAGTCAAACTAGTCATGAGCAGTTCTTC. It yields the protein CASSQTSHEQFF.

The chain combines TRBV5-1 with TRBJ2-1; 14 positions agree with TRBD2. CDR3 length: 16 residues. Trimming cost V 4 bases and J 8 bases; bases outside gene matches: 8. Germline lookup yields CDR1 SGHRS and CDR2 YFSETQ. CDR3 residues: CASSLIGTSGSHEQFF. DNA for the CDR3: TGCGCCAGCAGCCTGATTGGGACTAGCGGGAGTCATGAGCAGTTCTTC. Supplemented by reference TRBV5-1 and TRBJ2-1, the full variable domain reads KAGVTQTPRYLIKTRGQQVTLSCSPISGHRSVSWYQQTPGQGLQFLFEYFSETQRNKGNFPGRFSGRQFSNSRSEMNVSTLELGDSALYLCASSLIGTSGSHEQFFGPGTRLTVL.

V and J are TRBV7-9 and TRBJ1-1; no clear D. The CDR3 extends over 14 amino acids. Germline values: CDR1 SEHNR, CDR2 FQNEAQ (reference sequence). Trimming took off 0 bases at V and 6 bases at J, with 11 bases between the two ends. CDR3 DNA: TGTGCCAGCAGCTTAGCGATCTCGGGATCTGAAGCTTTCTTT. It translates to CASSLAISGSEAFF.